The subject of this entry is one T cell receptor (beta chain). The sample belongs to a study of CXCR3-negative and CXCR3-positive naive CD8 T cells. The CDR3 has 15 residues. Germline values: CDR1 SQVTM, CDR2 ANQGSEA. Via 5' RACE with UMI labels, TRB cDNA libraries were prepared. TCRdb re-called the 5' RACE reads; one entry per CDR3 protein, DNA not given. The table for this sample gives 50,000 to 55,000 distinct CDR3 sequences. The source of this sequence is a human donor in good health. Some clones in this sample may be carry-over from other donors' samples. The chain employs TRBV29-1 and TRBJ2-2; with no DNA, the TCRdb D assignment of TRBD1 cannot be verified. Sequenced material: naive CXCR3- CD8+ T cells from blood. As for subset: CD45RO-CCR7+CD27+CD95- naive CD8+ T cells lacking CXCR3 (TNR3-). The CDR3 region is CSVEDRQGNTGELFF.